This T cell receptor beta chain was documented in a study of yellow fever vaccine responses in identical twins. There are 17 residues in the CDR3. The V segment lost 0 bases and the J segment 6 bases; nucleotides outside the gene matches: 11. Germline V CDR1 and CDR2: KGHSH, LQKENI. TCRdb called the RT-PCR reads again in MiXCR, with one record for every CDR3 protein. This sample carries roughly 2,200 distinct CDR3 sequences, approximately 80% of them seen once, and the ten largest clones take around 10%. The clonotype comes from a female donor who received the yellow fever vaccine. This chain links TRBV18 with TRBJ2-1, with TRBD1 identical over 7 bases. The sample consisted of T cells from blood (PBMCs), unsorted or a sorted subset (not recorded which), taken before or after yellow fever vaccination (not recorded which). The CDR3 nucleotides read TGTGCCAGCTCACCACCAATGGTAGGGGGCCCTACCAATGAGCAGTTCTTC. Protein sequence: CASSPPMVGGPTNEQFF.